This entry lists 30 T cell receptor beta chains sequenced from one sample in a study of blood T cell repertoires in COVID-19. The protocol was immunoSEQ multiplex PCR, while the TCRdb copy is restricted to in-frame clones and leaves out a portion. The sample yields 190,000 or so clones, about four fifths seen once. The specimen sequenced was PBMCs or T cells enriched from blood (not recorded which). Receptor source: a man aged 40-55 years who had recovered from COVID-19.

The chain carries TRBV29-1 and TRBJ1-4; TRBD1 agrees at 8 bases. The CDR3 length is 12 residues. V gave up 6 bases and J gave up 8 bases; unmatched junction bases: 5. Germline CDR1 and CDR2: SQVTM and ANQGSEA. The CDR3 loop reads CSVGQGTEKLFF. For the CDR3, the DNA is TGCAGCGTCGGACAGGGAACCGAAAAACTGTTTTTT. The entire variable domain, with the rest obtained from reference TRBV29-1 and TRBJ1-4, is as follows: SAVISQKPSRDICQRGTSLTIQCQVDSQVTMMFWYRQQPGQSLTLIATANQGSEATYESGFVIDKFPISRPNLTFSTLTVSNMSPEDSSIYLCSVGQGTEKLFFGSGTQLSVL.

V usage is TRBV5-6 and J usage is TRBJ2-5, with 9 nucleotides matching TRBD2. The CDR3 length is 15 residues. The ends lost 2 bases at V and 5 bases at J; junction bases unmatched: 7. The germline V gene encodes CDR1 SGHDT and CDR2 YYEEEE. The CDR3 DNA reads as TGTGCCAGCAGCTTTCCGAGCGGGGGGTTGGAGACCCAGTACTTC. Amino acid sequence: CASSFPSGGLETQYF.

This chain connects TRBV3-1 (or the pseudogene TRBV3-2) to TRBJ1-1; weak D call: TRBD1 (5 bases). V was trimmed by 6 bases and J by 0 bases, leaving 11 bases between them. CDR1 and CDR2 from the germline V gene are LGHDT and YNNKEL (reference sequence). CDR3 length: 14 amino acids. DNA for the CDR3: TGTGCCAGCAGGCCTAGACAGCTGAACACTGAAGCTTTCTTT. It translates to CASRPRQLNTEAFF.

This clone has only a few counts. The rearrangement joins TRBV5-4 to TRBJ1-2, with unresolved D. The CDR3 has 17 amino acids. The V end was cut by 0 bases, the J end by 3 bases, with 18 bases between. CDR1 is SGHNT and CDR2 is YYREEE in the germline V gene (reference sequence). CDR3 bases: TGTGCCAGCAGCTTGGTTCCGACCGGAGGGTGGGACTATGGCTACACCTTC. Translated, it gives CASSLVPTGGWDYGYTF. The whole variable domain, filled in from reference TRBV5-4 and TRBJ1-2, reads ETGVTQSPTHLIKTRGQQVTLRCSSQSGHNTVSWYQQALGQGPQFIFQYYREEENGRGNFPPRFSGLQFPNYSSELNVNALELDDSALYLCASSLVPTGGWDYGYTFGSGTRLTVV.

CDR3 sequence (DNA): TGTGCCATCAGTGTCGGCAGGGCCTCTGGAAACACCATATATTTT. Protein: CAISVGRASGNTIYF. The rearrangement links TRBV10-3 to TRBJ1-3; tentatively, D is TRBD1 (5 bases). This CDR3 spans 15 amino acids. Germline V gene data show CDR1 as ENHRY and CDR2 as SYGVKD. V dropped 4 bases and J dropped 0 bases, with 10 bases sitting between them.

The chain employs TRBV28 and TRBJ1-2; unclear D gene. CDR3 size: 17 residues. CDR1 MDHEN and CDR2 SYDVKM come from the germline V gene. V was cut by 4 bases and J by 0 bases, with 18 bases left in between. The CDR3 DNA reads TGTGCCAGCAGTTCCCTCGGTCACGGGAGTACTAACTATGGCTACACCTTC. Its translation is CASSSLGHGSTNYGYTF.

The V and J genes are TRBV5-1 and TRBJ2-5, with 9 bases fitting TRBD1. The CDR3 consists of 16 residues. The V and J ends lost 4 bases and 2 bases, in that order; junction bases with no gene match: 9. Germline V gene data show CDR1 as SGHRS and CDR2 as YFSETQ. DNA for the CDR3: TGCGCCAGCAGCCCGGGACAGGGTGGGATTCAAGAGACCCAGTACTTC. It translates to CASSPGQGGIQETQYF.

This chain uses TRBV2 with TRBJ2-1, with 12 bases lining up with TRBD2. V lost 6 bases, J lost 5 bases, and 5 bases stayed unmatched. The CDR3 length is 15 residues. Germline assignment: CDR1 SNHLY and CDR2 FYNNEI. The CDR3 nucleotides read TGTGCCAGCAGGGTTCGGACTAGCGGGGACAATGAGCAGTTCTTC. Its translation: CASRVRTSGDNEQFF. Full variable domain (outside the CDR3, taken from reference TRBV2 and TRBJ2-1): EPEVTQTPSHQVTQMGQEVILRCVPISNHLYFYWYRQILGQKVEFLVSFYNNEISEKSEIFDDQFSVERPDGSNFTLKIRSTKLEDSAMYFCASRVRTSGDNEQFFGPGTRLTVL.

A few counts support this clone. The chain carries TRBV7-9 and TRBJ2-1; TRBD1 agrees at 7 bases. The CDR3 is 13 amino acids. V dropped 2 bases and J dropped 12; count of bases not matched to a gene: 7. Germline V lookup: CDR1 SEHNR, CDR2 FQNEAQ (reference sequence). The CDR3 DNA reads as TGTGCCAGCAGCTTACCGTCCAGGGGGTCGCAGTTCTTC. Translation gives CASSLPSRGSQFF.

CDR3 DNA: TGCAGCGTTGAAGAAGGTCGGGGGACCTACGAGCAGTACTTC. Its protein is CSVEEGRGTYEQYF. The chain combines TRBV29-1 with TRBJ2-7, with D perhaps TRBD2 (6 bases). The CDR3 covers 14 residues. V lost 0 bases, J lost 2 bases, and 11 bases lay in between. CDR1 and CDR2 (germline): SQVTM, ANQGSEA.

The rearrangement links TRBV6-2 or TRBV6-3 to TRBJ1-1, with TRBD1 identical over 8 bases. In germline, CDR1 is MNHEY, CDR2 SVGEGT. J was trimmed by 7 bases and V by 1 base; bases with no gene match: 2. The CDR3 contains 13 residues. CDR3 region: CASSYYGQGEAFF. CDR3 DNA sequence: TGTGCCAGCAGTTACTACGGACAGGGTGAAGCTTTCTTT.

The chain is built from TRBV30 and TRBJ1-2; possibly TRBD1 for D (6 bases). CDR3 length: 14 amino acids. The V end was cut by 4 bases, the J end by 0 bases, with 12 bases between. In germline, CDR1 is GTSNPN, CDR2 SVGIG (reference sequence). This chain's CDR3 is CAWTRAGANYGYTF. The CDR3 DNA sequence: TGTGCCTGGACCAGGGCAGGGGCTAACTATGGCTACACCTTC.

Only a few counts were recorded for this clone. The CDR3 here is CASSQRGRSTEAFF. The CDR3 DNA reads TGTGCCAGCAGCCAAAGGGGAAGAAGTACTGAAGCTTTCTTT. The chain joins TRBV3-1 (or the pseudogene TRBV3-2) to TRBJ1-1, with D possibly being TRBD1 (5 bases). Trimming left V 2 bases short and J 5 bases short, with 12 bases between. The CDR3 runs to 14 residues. Germline values: CDR1 LGHDT, CDR2 YNNKEL (reference sequence).

This chain joins TRBV15 and TRBJ1-1, with a weak D call TRBD1 (5 bases). The V end lost 1 base, the J end lost 0 bases, and 15 bases lay between the germline ends. CDR3 size: 17 residues. Germline CDR1 reads LNHNV; CDR2 reads YYDKDF (reference sequence). The CDR3 DNA follows: TGTGCCACCAGCAGAGTAGGGTCGGGACTCATGAACACTGAAGCTTTCTTT. It codes for CATSRVGSGLMNTEAFF.

CDR3: CASQSRQGNSPLHF. CDR3 nucleotides: TGTGCCAGCCAATCCCGACAGGGTAATTCACCCCTCCACTTT. The chain recombines TRBV7-8 with TRBJ1-6; 7 positions match TRBD1. V was pared by 8 bases and J by 6 bases, with 7 bases of the junction left unmatched. CDR3 size: 14 residues. The germline V gene encodes CDR1 SGHVS and CDR2 FQNEAQ.

The V gene is TRBV7-9, the J gene TRBJ2-7; TRBD1 is a possible D gene (5 bases). V shed 4 bases and J shed 4 bases, with 8 bases lying between them. The CDR3 extends over 12 amino acids. Germline lookup yields CDR1 SEHNR and CDR2 FQNEAQ (reference sequence). This CDR3 is CASSSQGYEQYF. CDR3 DNA: TGTGCCAGCAGCTCCCAGGGATACGAGCAGTACTTC. The variable domain in full, with the rest retrieved from reference TRBV7-9 and TRBJ2-7, is DTGVSQNPRHKITKRGQNVTFRCDPISEHNRLYWYRQTLGQGPEFLTYFQNEAQLEKSRLLSDRFSAERPKGSFSTLEIQRTEQGDSAMYLCASSSQGYEQYFGPGTRLTVT.

The chain employs TRBV5-1 and TRBJ2-7, with 9 bases matching TRBD1. V dropped 4 bases and J dropped 2; count of bases not matched to a gene: 16. The CDR3 contains 18 residues. The germline gives CDR1 SGHRS, CDR2 YFSETQ. The chain's CDR3 is CASSARDRVLMGAYEQYF. CDR3 DNA sequence: TGCGCCAGCAGCGCCCGGGACAGGGTACTCATGGGCGCCTACGAGCAGTACTTC.

This chain uses TRBV19 with TRBJ1-2; 7 positions match TRBD1. V was clipped by 11 bases and J by 0 bases; unmatched bases: 27. Germline assignment: CDR1 LNHDA and CDR2 SQIVND (reference sequence). The CDR3 has 20 amino acids. The CDR3 spells CASRGPKTGREKFANYGYTF. Here the CDR3 DNA reads TGTGCCTCCCGAGGCCCCAAGACAGGGCGCGAGAAATTTGCTAACTATGGCTACACCTTC. Full variable domain (rest looked up from reference TRBV19 and TRBJ1-2): DGGITQSPKYLFRKEGQNVTLSCEQNLNHDAMYWYRQDPGQGLRLIYYSQIVNDFQKGDIAEGYSVSREKKESFPLTVTSAQKNPTAFYLCASRGPKTGREKFANYGYTFGSGTRLTVV.

The genes are TRBV19 and TRBJ1-2, with D tentatively TRBD1 (6 bases). V gave up 7 bases and J gave up 8 bases, with 20 bases separating them. This CDR3 comprises 14 residues. CDR1 is LNHDA, CDR2 SQIVND, per germline (reference sequence). Written as DNA, the CDR3 is TGTGCCAGTACCCATAACCGGGACACCGGGGGCTACACCTTC. This codes for CASTHNRDTGGYTF.

The CDR3, as DNA: TGTGCCTACGCCCGGACAGGGGACCAGCCCCAGCATTTT. Encoded protein: CAYARTGDQPQHF. V is TRBV30 and J is TRBJ1-5, with 9 bases that match TRBD1. Trimming removed 7 bases from V and 7 bases from J; junction bases left unmatched: 8. This CDR3 is built from 13 residues. Germline CDR1 reads GTSNPN; CDR2 reads SVGIG (reference sequence).

The V and J genes are TRBV7-2 and TRBJ1-5; D unresolved. Germline values: CDR1 SGHTA, CDR2 FQGNSA. Trimming took 0 bases from V and 3 from J, leaving 21 bases between them. There are 19 residues in the CDR3. The CDR3, as DNA: TGTGCCAGCAGCTTAGCCCCGAATGCACAGAAGATGTCCAATCAGCCCCAGCATTTT. Amino acids: CASSLAPNAQKMSNQPQHF.

This clone was recorded a few times. The chain has TRBV7-8 and TRBJ1-3, with TRBD1 as a possible D gene (6 bases). In germline, CDR1 is SGHVS, CDR2 FQNEAQ. Trimming removed 5 bases from V and 2 bases from J, with 10 bases in between. The CDR3 spans 14 residues. CDR3 in amino acids: CASSLRGTGNTIYF. Here the CDR3 DNA reads TGTGCCAGCAGCCTCAGGGGAACTGGAAACACCATATATTTT.

This chain links TRBV6-5 with TRBJ2-3; D might be TRBD1 (5 bases). Germline V gene lookup returns CDR1 MNHEY and CDR2 SVGAGI. V shed 5 bases and J shed 2 bases, with 14 bases lying between them. CDR3 length: 15 amino acids. CDR3 sequence: CASSRTSRPTDTQYF. The CDR3 DNA is TGTGCCAGCAGTCGGACATCTCGCCCCACAGATACGCAGTATTTT.

V is TRBV6-5 and J is TRBJ1-2; D unresolved. CDR1 and CDR2 from the germline V gene are MNHEY and SVGAGI. The CDR3 is made up of 13 amino acids. V was shortened by 0 bases and J by 7 bases, with 9 bases between the two germline ends. The CDR3 nucleotides are TGTGCCAGCAGTTACTCGGGAGGGTCTGGCTACACCTTC. Its protein is CASSYSGGSGYTF.

The V gene is TRBV4-1, the J gene TRBJ2-5, with a possible D match to TRBD2 (6 bases). Trimming took off 4 bases at V and 9 bases at J, with 18 bases between the two ends. CDR1 and CDR2 from the germline V gene are MGHRA and YSYEKL. This CDR3 spans 14 amino acids. The CDR3 region is CASSPDVSGEAQYF. The CDR3, as DNA: TGCGCCAGCAGCCCTGACGTGAGTGGGGAGGCCCAGTACTTC.

The genes are TRBV6-6 and TRBJ1-3; possibly TRBD1 for D (5 bases). Germline V gene data show CDR1 as MNHNY and CDR2 as SVGAGI (reference sequence). This CDR3 is 15 amino acids long. Trimming removed 3 bases from V and 4 bases from J, with 13 bases in between. The DNA for the CDR3 is TGTGCCAGCAGTTATCAGGGCACGATGGGAAACACCATATATTTT. Encoded protein: CASSYQGTMGNTIYF.

V usage is TRBV7-9 and J usage is TRBJ1-3; 7 bases are shared with TRBD1. Germline V lookup: CDR1 SEHNR, CDR2 FQNEAQ (reference sequence). The CDR3 extends over 15 amino acids. J was trimmed by 0 bases and V by 3 bases; bases with no gene match: 2. Written as DNA, the CDR3 is TGTGCCAGCAGCTTGGGACAGCTCTCTGGAAACACCATATATTTT. The encoded protein is CASSLGQLSGNTIYF. Full variable domain (remainder filled in from reference TRBV7-9 and TRBJ1-3): DTGVSQNPRHKITKRGQNVTFRCDPISEHNRLYWYRQTLGQGPEFLTYFQNEAQLEKSRLLSDRFSAERPKGSFSTLEIQRTEQGDSAMYLCASSLGQLSGNTIYFGEGSWLTVV.

The chain has TRBV24-1 and TRBJ1-2, with 7 bases identical to TRBD1. The CDR3 has 17 residues. Germline CDR1 reads KGHDR; CDR2 reads SFDVKD. V gave up 6 bases and J gave up 7 bases; unmatched junction bases: 19. The CDR3 DNA reads as TGTGCCACCAGTAGCATTAAGACAGGGACAATTAGTGCTGGCTACACCTTC. Residues: CATSSIKTGTISAGYTF.

This chain joins TRBV28 and TRBJ2-7; 7 bases align to TRBD1. The CDR3 loop spans 14 amino acids. The germline V gene encodes CDR1 MDHEN and CDR2 SYDVKM. V trimming: 5 bases; J trimming: 3 bases; junction bases outside the gene matches: 7. The CDR3 nucleotides read TGTGCCAGCAGTGGTGACAGGGCCAGCTACGAGCAGTACTTC. Encoded protein: CASSGDRASYEQYF.

This chain links TRBV3-1 (or the pseudogene TRBV3-2) with TRBJ2-5, with TRBD2 identical over 8 bases. This CDR3 is 16 amino acids long. The V and J ends lost 4 bases and 5 bases, in that order; junction bases with no gene match: 12. Germline CDR1 LGHDT, CDR2 YNNKEL (reference sequence). The CDR3 DNA sequence: TGTGCCAGCAGCCCCCGGTCGGGTCTAGCGGGTGAGACCCAGTACTTC. Translation gives CASSPRSGLAGETQYF.